This entry describes one T cell receptor beta chain. Its antigen remains undetermined. The sample holds no much larger clone one base away, and base qualities are not on file. According to the germline V gene (reference sequence), CDR1 reads SEHNR and CDR2 reads FQNEAQ. From its cysteine to its phenylalanine, the CDR3 spans 15 amino acids. Only CDR3 DNA remains: 45 bases, in frame from the first base. The V and J ends are trimmed by 5 bases and 3 bases, leaving 17 bases between them. The sample belongs to a study of CD8 T cells in ankylosing spondylitis (dated by TCRdb to about 2017). At the level of the whole study: The study set out to find disease-linked TCR variants by profiling T cell receptor beta repertoires in ankylosing spondylitis patients and healthy donors. The full study cohort comprised 25 ankylosing spondylitis patients and approximately 100 healthy donors. Peripheral blood was sampled, and synovial fluid was also collected from ankylosing spondylitis patients.

The sequencer was an Illumina HiSeq 2500. Quantitative 5'-RACE with molecular barcodes was the method used to prepare the TCR beta libraries. From the authors' description of their analysis: A new computational method based on a probabilistic model of VDJ rearrangement was used to identify disease-linked TCR variants. Clones were called with MiXCR by TCRdb after fastp trimmed the public reads at Q25, and only in-frame beta chains were retained. One record per CDR3 amino acid sequence lists the most common genes and DNA. Clone size and V and J calls follow TCRdb, not the original study. Present in this sample are some 250,000 distinct CDR3 sequences, around 9.1% of which were seen just once. The top ten hold over 6.5% of the sample. What the work shows at the level of the full study, not this receptor alone: Blood from ankylosing spondylitis patients appeared to be characterized by a TCR beta motif made up of several highly homologous amino acid variants. Significant enrichment of the disease-linked clones was reported in matched synovial fluid samples from ankylosing spondylitis patients. The disease-linked clones had a CD8+ phenotype and were found at relatively low frequencies in peripheral blood. Some motif variants had previously been reported in the synovial fluid and blood of reactive arthritis patients, which suggests shared mechanisms of disease initiation.

The sequence links TRBV7-9 to TRBJ2-7; a weak D assignment points to TRBD2 (5 bases agree). The TCR comes from a male donor with ankylosing spondylitis or in good health (not recorded which). The sequenced sample consisted of blood, either unsorted or a sorted T cell fraction (not recorded which). The base sequence is TGTGCCAGCAGCGCCCCAGGACGGGGTTACTACGAGCAGTACTTC. Translated, it gives CASSAPGRGYYEQYF.